This section outlines one T cell receptor (beta chain) sequence together with its context. Its antigen is currently unknown. This entry comes from a study of T cell responses to AZD1222 COVID-19 vaccine. Findings and caveats of the study: Reports indicate that nearly half of spike-specific TCRs are directed at unmutated variant regions. Repertoires were sampled only after the peak T cell response. Most donors were white British, females outnumbered males, and clonal diversity was possibly underestimated.

The protocol was immunoSEQ multiplex PCR, while the TCRdb copy is restricted to in-frame clones and leaves out a portion. The sample shows 120,000 or so clones, roughly 91% of them seen only once. The CDR3 contains 16 residues. Per the germline V gene, CDR1 is SGHNT and CDR2 is YYREEE (reference sequence). J was trimmed by 2 bases and V by 0 bases; bases with no gene match: 5. The gene calls are TRBV5-4 and TRBJ2-1; TRBD1 matches 7 bases. Sequenced material: peripheral blood, taken on day 0 of AZD1222 vaccination. The TCR originated in an adult in good health. The CDR3 bases are TGTGCCAGCAGCTTGGCCGGGACAGCTACCTACAATGAGCAGTTCTTC. Translating it yields CASSLAGTATYNEQFF. The full variable domain, in which reference TRBV5-4 and TRBJ2-1 provide the parts outside the CDR3, is ETGVTQSPTHLIKTRGQQVTLRCSSQSGHNTVSWYQQALGQGPQFIFQYYREEENGRGNFPPRFSGLQFPNYSSELNVNALELDDSALYLCASSLAGTATYNEQFFGPGTRLTVL.